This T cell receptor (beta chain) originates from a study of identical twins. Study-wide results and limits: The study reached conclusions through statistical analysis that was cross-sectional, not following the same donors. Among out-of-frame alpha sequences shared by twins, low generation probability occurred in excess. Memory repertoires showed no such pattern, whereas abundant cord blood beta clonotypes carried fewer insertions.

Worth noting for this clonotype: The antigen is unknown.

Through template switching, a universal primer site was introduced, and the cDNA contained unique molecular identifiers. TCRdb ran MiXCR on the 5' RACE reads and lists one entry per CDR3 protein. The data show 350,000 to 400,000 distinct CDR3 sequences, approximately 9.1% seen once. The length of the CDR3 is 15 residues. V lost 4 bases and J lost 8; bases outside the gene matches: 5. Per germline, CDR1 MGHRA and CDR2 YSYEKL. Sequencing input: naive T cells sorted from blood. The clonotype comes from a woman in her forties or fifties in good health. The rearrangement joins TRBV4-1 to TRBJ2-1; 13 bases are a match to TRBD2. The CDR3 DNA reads TGCGCCAGCAGCCGGACTAGCGGGAGAATCGATGAGCAGTTCTTC. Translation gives CASSRTSGRIDEQFF.